A selection of T cell receptor beta chains follows, all from one sample in a study of blood T cell repertoires in COVID-19. Profiled with immunoSEQ multiplex PCR; TCRdb holds only in-frame clones, not every one. Counted here are roughly 140,000 clones, approximately 82% occurring once; the ten biggest clones make up approximately 10%. The specimen sequenced was peripheral blood. The receptors originated from a man aged 55 to 70 with active or convalescent COVID-19. CDR3s include the opening cysteine and the closing phenylalanine or tryptophan. A D gene is named only where the DNA matches it firmly. Clone sizes are given selectively: once, few, many, or a class where the clone is expanded.

d_call	j_call	clone_size	v_call	cdr3_aa	cdr3_nt
TRBD1	TRBJ1-2	.	TRBV2	CASSESGGGQGHGYTF	TGTGCCAGCAGTGAAAGTGGCGGGGGACAGGGACATGGCTACACCTTC
.	TRBJ1-1	.	TRBV19	CASMRGRGNTEAFF	TGTGCCAGCATGCGTGGCCGGGGAAACACTGAAGCTTTCTTT
.	TRBJ1-3	.	TRBV5-1	CASSLGTRTISGNTIYF	TGCGCCAGCAGCCTTGGGACAAGAACTATCTCTGGAAACACCATATATTTT
.	TRBJ1-6	.	TRBV19	CASTGSSYNSPLHF	TGTGCCAGTACCGGGAGCTCCTATAATTCACCCCTCCACTTT
TRBD2	TRBJ2-3	once	TRBV7-2	CASSLDASGAQYF	TGTGCCAGCAGCTTAGATGCTAGCGGGGCGCAGTATTTT
.	TRBJ2-4	once	TRBV28	CASSFLREVRNIQYF	TGTGCCAGCAGTTTTCTGAGGGAAGTACGGAACATTCAGTACTTC
.	TRBJ1-2	.	TRBV19	CASTRAGTPNYGYTF	TGTGCCAGTACCCGAGCGGGGACCCCTAACTATGGCTACACCTTC
TRBD2	TRBJ2-7	.	TRBV10-3	CAIRDSGGASSYEQYF	TGTGCCATCCGTGATAGCGGGGGGGCGAGCTCCTACGAGCAGTACTTC
.	TRBJ2-1	.	TRBV9	CASSGQALAYNEQFF	TGTGCCAGCAGCGGTCAGGCATTAGCCTACAATGAGCAGTTCTTC
.	TRBJ2-5	.	TRBV11-2	CASSKVTGRQETQYF	TGTGCCAGCAGCAAAGTAACAGGGCGCCAAGAGACCCAGTACTTC
.	TRBJ2-2	.	TRBV7-8	CASAGTPTTGELFF	TGTGCCAGCGCCGGGACTCCTACCACCGGGGAGCTGTTTTTT
TRBD1	TRBJ1-1	.	TRBV29-1	CSVGQVLNTEAFF	TGCAGCGTGGGACAGGTCCTGAACACTGAAGCTTTCTTT
.	TRBJ1-1	.	TRBV7-9	CASSLIPRPEAFF	TGTGCCAGCAGCTTAATTCCCAGGCCTGAAGCTTTCTTT
.	TRBJ1-6	.	TRBV10-3	CAISGQGFGYNSPLHF	TGTGCCATCAGTGGGCAGGGTTTCGGCTATAATTCACCCCTCCACTTT
TRBD1	TRBJ1-5	.	TRBV7-9	CASSAGQSNQPQHF	TGTGCCAGCAGCGCGGGACAGAGCAATCAGCCCCAGCATTTT
.	TRBJ1-1	.	TRBV5-1	CASSPTRAMNTEAFF	TGCGCCAGCAGCCCCACCAGGGCTATGAACACTGAAGCTTTCTTT
.	TRBJ2-3	.	TRBV5-1	CASSPEAGRSGDTQYF	TGCGCCAGCAGCCCCGAGGCGGGACGGAGCGGGGATACGCAGTATTTT
.	TRBJ1-2	.	TRBV7-8	CASSLFGGDYGYTF	TGTGCCAGCAGCTTATTTGGCGGAGACTATGGCTACACCTTC
.	TRBJ2-7	.	TRBV12-5	CASGLFQGYEQYF	TGTGCTAGTGGTTTATTCCAGGGATACGAGCAGTACTTC
.	TRBJ2-1	once	TRBV2	CASSVGLALNEQFF	TGTGCCAGCAGTGTTGGTCTAGCTTTAAATGAGCAGTTCTTC